What follows are 24 T cell receptor beta chains derived from one specimen sequenced in a study of T-cell memory formation after mild COVID-19. In TCRdb, the 5' RACE reads were re-called with MiXCR into one record per CDR3 protein. The data contain 450,000 to 650,000 distinct CDR3 sequences, about 20% of them singletons. Sequenced material: PBMCs or a T cell subset sorted from them (not recorded which). The receptor source for this set is an adult woman who had mild COVID-19 (a few samples of this study predate the infection). Cell type and time point are not known.

The table lists this clonotype with many counts. This chain uses TRBV5-5 with TRBJ1-5, with a weak D call TRBD1 (6 bases). Germline-derived CDR1 and CDR2 are SGHKS and YYEKEE (reference sequence). Trimming removed 5 bases from V and 0 bases from J, with 12 bases in between. This CDR3 is 15 amino acids long. The CDR3 protein is CASRPGHISNQPQHF. The CDR3 bases are TGTGCCAGCAGACCGGGACACATTAGCAATCAGCCCCAGCATTTT.

This clonotype was detected once. This sequence joins TRBV11-2 and TRBJ2-5; no definite D call. The CDR3 is 16 amino acids. V was shortened by 5 bases and J by 2 bases, with 18 bases between the two germline ends. Germline lookup yields CDR1 SGHAT and CDR2 FQNNGV. CDR3 bases: TGTGCCAGCAGCCTTTTCCTTCGCACGCAGCAAGAGACCCAGTACTTC. This encodes CASSLFLRTQQETQYF.

CDR3 in amino acids: CASSLAMGSNQPQHF. The CDR3 DNA reads TGTGCCAGCAGCTTAGCGATGGGTAGCAATCAGCCCCAGCATTTT. The J gene is TRBJ1-5, the V gene TRBV7-2, with D unresolved. Trimming cost V 0 bases and J 0 bases, with 6 bases left between them. Germline V CDR1 and CDR2: SGHTA, FQGNSA. This CDR3 is built from 15 residues.

The CDR3 sequence is CASSFGRGYLYEQYF. CDR3 DNA: TGTGCCAGCAGCTTTGGCAGGGGCTATCTCTACGAGCAGTACTTC. The chain is built from TRBV7-8 and TRBJ2-7; tentatively, D is TRBD1 (6 bases). V was pared by 3 bases and J by 3 bases, with 15 bases between. Germline CDR1 reads SGHVS; CDR2 reads FQNEAQ. The CDR3 runs 15 residues.

This clonotype was counted many times. Its ends do not fully match the called genes, so a read error is possible. CDR3 residues: CASSQGDGTYEQYF. CDR3 nucleotide sequence: TGTGCCAGCAGCCAAGGGGACGGGACCTACGAGCAGTACTTC. The V gene is TRBV4-3, the J gene TRBJ2-7, with D perhaps being TRBD1 or TRBD2 (5 bases each). The CDR3 length is 14 residues. CDR1 LGHNA and CDR2 YSLEER come from the germline V gene.

This clonotype was seen a handful of times. The chain uses TRBV20-1 and TRBJ1-2; no reliable D call. The CDR3 has 12 residues. Germline V CDR1 and CDR2: DFQATT, SNEGSKA (reference sequence). Trimming took 6 bases from V and 0 from J, leaving 8 bases between them. The CDR3 loop reads CSAARANYGYTF. The CDR3 DNA reads TGCAGTGCCGCTCGTGCTAACTATGGCTACACCTTC.

This clonotype occurred a few times. V usage is TRBV3-1 and J usage is TRBJ2-1, with 8 bases identical to TRBD2. Trimming took 2 bases from V and 9 from J; bases not matched to a gene: 12. In germline, CDR1 is LGHDT, CDR2 YNNKEL (reference sequence). This CDR3 contains 16 residues. Here the CDR3 reads CASSQSSLRGAGEQFF. CDR3 nucleotide sequence: TGTGCCAGCAGCCAAAGTTCGCTGCGGGGGGCGGGTGAGCAGTTCTTC.

The table lists this clonotype with a few counts. The chain links TRBV20-1 to TRBJ1-5, with 7 positions matching TRBD1. Germline V gives CDR1 DFQATT, CDR2 SNEGSKA (reference sequence). V lost 3 bases, J lost 2 bases, and 4 bases stayed unmatched. This CDR3 contains 14 residues. The CDR3 here is CSARAGTGNQPQHF. DNA of the CDR3: TGCAGTGCTAGGGCCGGGACAGGCAATCAGCCCCAGCATTTT.

This clonotype was recorded a few times. The chain couples TRBV9 to TRBJ2-7; 9 bases are a match to TRBD2. CDR1 SGDLS and CDR2 YYNGEE come from the germline V gene. V trimming: 0 bases; J trimming: 3 bases; junction bases outside the gene matches: 1. The CDR3 runs 14 residues. CDR3: CASSVDSGSYEQYF. In nucleotides, the CDR3 is TGTGCCAGCAGCGTAGATAGCGGGAGCTACGAGCAGTACTTC.

This clonotype came up many times. The J gene is TRBJ2-4, the V gene TRBV7-3; D tentatively reads TRBD1 or TRBD2 (5 bases each). V gave up 6 bases and J gave up 9 bases, with 18 bases separating them. CDR3 length equals 14 residues. Germline CDR1 is SGHTA and CDR2 is FQGTGA. In DNA form, the CDR3 reads TGTGCCAGCAGTTCGGGGCCGCAGGAAAGCATTCAGTACTTC. Its translation is CASSSGPQESIQYF.

The rearrangement links TRBV7-9 to TRBJ2-7, with D possibly being TRBD1 (6 bases). The CDR3 runs to 13 residues. The germline gives CDR1 SEHNR, CDR2 FQNEAQ (reference sequence). The germline V and J ends were trimmed by 7 bases and 0 bases, with 10 bases remaining between them. CDR3 in DNA: TGTGCCAGCACGGGACATCCCTCCTACGAGCAGTACTTC. It is translated as CASTGHPSYEQYF.

This clonotype came up a few times. This chain connects TRBV6-1 to TRBJ2-3; D uncertain. The CDR3 has 16 residues. Trimming shortened V by 5 bases and J by 6 bases, and 21 bases separated the two germline ends. CDR1 MNHNS and CDR2 SASEGT come from the germline V gene. The CDR3 bases are TGTGCCAGCAGTCGAAGGCTGGCGATCTCCCAGGATACGCAGTATTTT. Translated: CASSRRLAISQDTQYF.

The J gene is TRBJ1-1, the V gene TRBV27; D possibly corresponds to TRBD1 (5 bases). V gave up 0 bases and J gave up 4 bases, with 12 bases separating them. The CDR3 length is 15 residues. Germline CDR1 is MNHEY and CDR2 is SMNVEV (reference sequence). The CDR3 region has the DNA TGTGCCAGCAGTTTATCGGGGGGGGTAGGCACTGAAGCTTTCTTT. It codes for CASSLSGGVGTEAFF.

The rearrangement uses TRBV5-1 and TRBJ2-7; 7 bases agree with TRBD2. Germline trimming cut 5 bases from V and 0 bases from J; bases unmatched to any gene: 5. The CDR3 spans 14 residues. Germline CDR1 and CDR2: SGHRS and YFSETQ. The CDR3 loop is CASSSTSDSYEQYF. The DNA for the CDR3 is TGCGCCAGCAGTTCAACTAGCGACTCCTACGAGCAGTACTTC. Combining the CDR3 with reference TRBV5-1 and TRBJ2-7 gives the whole variable domain KAGVTQTPRYLIKTRGQQVTLSCSPISGHRSVSWYQQTPGQGLQFLFEYFSETQRNKGNFPGRFSGRQFSNSRSEMNVSTLELGDSALYLCASSSTSDSYEQYFGPGTRLTVT.

The chain uses TRBV9 and TRBJ1-5, with no clear D. The CDR3 is made up of 13 amino acids. CDR1 is SGDLS and CDR2 is YYNGEE in the germline V gene. V shed 0 bases and J shed 5 bases, with 6 bases lying between them. DNA of the CDR3: TGTGCCAGCAGCGTAGGTGGCCATCAGCCCCAGCATTTT. It translates to CASSVGGHQPQHF. The whole variable domain, filled in from reference TRBV9 and TRBJ1-5, reads DSGVTQTPKHLITATGQRVTLRCSPRSGDLSVYWYQQSLDQGLQFLIQYYNGEERAKGNILERFSAQQFPDLHSELNLSSLELGDSALYFCASSVGGHQPQHFGDGTRLSIL.

This clonotype was found once. The V call is TRBV29-1, the J call TRBJ1-5, with D hard to call. V was clipped by 5 bases and J by 4 bases, with 9 bases between them. Germline values: CDR1 SQVTM, CDR2 ANQGSEA. The CDR3 length is 12 residues. The chain's CDR3 is CSVMGENQPQHF. The CDR3 DNA is TGCAGCGTTATGGGTGAGAATCAGCCCCAGCATTTT. Based on the CDR3 plus reference TRBV29-1 and TRBJ1-5, the full variable domain is SAVISQKPSRDICQRGTSLTIQCQVDSQVTMMFWYRQQPGQSLTLIATANQGSEATYESGFVIDKFPISRPNLTFSTLTVSNMSPEDSSIYLCSVMGENQPQHFGDGTRLSIL.

This clonotype turned up a few times. V usage is TRBV6-5 and J usage is TRBJ2-2; 8 bases align to TRBD2. The ends lost 2 bases at V and 4 bases at J; junction bases unmatched: 3. CDR1 MNHEY and CDR2 SVGAGI come from the germline V gene. The CDR3 has 15 amino acids. The CDR3 sequence: CASSYAGGLTGELFF. CDR3 nucleotide sequence: TGTGCCAGCAGTTACGCGGGAGGCCTCACCGGGGAGCTGTTTTTT.

In its sample, this clonotype was seen a few times. This rearrangement joins TRBV7-2 to TRBJ2-3; TRBD2 is a possible D gene (6 bases). Per the germline V gene, CDR1 is SGHTA and CDR2 is FQGNSA. CDR3 length: 15 residues. Trimming removed 7 bases from V and 2 bases from J, with 16 bases in between. Written as DNA, the CDR3 is TGTGCCAGCACCCTGGGACTTACTTTCACAGATACGCAGTATTTT. It yields the protein CASTLGLTFTDTQYF.

The genes are TRBV6-6 and TRBJ2-1; D remains unclear. V was shortened by 0 bases and J by 2 bases, with 11 bases between the two germline ends. Germline V lookup: CDR1 MNHNY, CDR2 SVGAGI (reference sequence). This CDR3 comprises 16 residues. The CDR3 DNA reads as TGTGCCAGCAGTTACTCCCTCATCAGTCCCTACAATGAGCAGTTCTTC. Encoded protein: CASSYSLISPYNEQFF.

This clonotype was seen a handful of times. The chain recombines TRBV7-9 with TRBJ1-4; perhaps TRBD1 as D (6 bases). The CDR3 sequence is 14 residues long. The germline V gene has CDR1 SEHNR and CDR2 FQNEAQ (reference sequence). The V end was cut by 5 bases, the J end by 7 bases, with 14 bases between. The CDR3 nucleotides read TGTGCCAGCAGCCCTACCAGGGGCGGTGAAAAACTGTTTTTT. Its translation is CASSPTRGGEKLFF.

The chain employs TRBV5-1 and TRBJ2-7, with 8 bases identical to TRBD1. V trimming: 0 bases; J trimming: 5 bases; junction bases outside the gene matches: 4. The CDR3 runs to 14 residues. Germline V gives CDR1 SGHRS, CDR2 YFSETQ. CDR3 DNA sequence: TGCGCCAGCAGCTTGGTAGGCAGGGGGCACGAGCAGTACTTC. As protein: CASSLVGRGHEQYF.

This clonotype was observed once. The V gene is TRBV9, the J gene TRBJ1-4, with D perhaps matching TRBD1 (5 bases). CDR3 size: 14 residues. The germline V and J ends were trimmed by 3 bases and 6 bases, with 12 bases remaining between them. Looked up from germline, CDR1 is SGDLS and CDR2 is YYNGEE. CDR3 region: CASSAGRRDEKLFF. The DNA of the CDR3 is TGTGCCAGCAGCGCGGGACGGCGGGATGAAAAACTGTTTTTT.

This clonotype was detected a few times. The chain recombines TRBV25-1 with TRBJ1-1; maybe TRBD1 (6 bases). Germline values: CDR1 MGHDK, CDR2 SYGVNS. The V and J ends lost 1 base and 11 bases respectively, with 11 bases between them. The CDR3 runs to 12 residues. The CDR3 region is CASSESAGVAFF. The CDR3 DNA follows: TGTGCCAGCAGTGAATCGGCAGGGGTGGCTTTCTTT.

This clonotype was counted ten times or more. The chain is built from TRBV11-3 and TRBJ2-1; D might be TRBD1 (6 bases). Trimming took 3 bases from V and 1 from J, leaving 13 bases between them. Germline V gives CDR1 SGHNT, CDR2 YENEEA. The CDR3 sequence is 16 residues long. CDR3: CASSFKRGYSYNEQFF. The CDR3 bases are TGTGCCAGCAGCTTTAAAAGGGGGTATTCCTACAATGAGCAGTTCTTC.